This T cell receptor (beta chain) originates from a study of prognosis after radiotherapy for stage I lung cancer. Using two-round multiplex PCR, the authors amplified TCR beta CDR3 from genomic DNA. Round-one PCR had primers specific to each TRBV and TRBJ gene. TCRdb redid the calling of the multiplex PCR reads with MiXCR, one entry per CDR3 protein. The top ten clones hold roughly 60% of a sample with about 22,000 distinct CDR3 sequences, roughly 37% of them seen once. Ten or more counts support this clonotype. The sequence was obtained from a donor over 45 with non-small cell lung cancer. The sequencing used PBMCs, collected before or after stereotactic body radiation therapy (not recorded which).

Written as DNA, the CDR3 is TGTGCCAGCAGGGAGGAGAGCTCCTATAATTCACCCCTCCACTTT. Amino acid sequence: CASREESSYNSPLHF. This chain uses TRBV12-3 or TRBV12-4 with TRBJ1-6, with unresolved D. This CDR3 is built from 15 residues. V lost 6 bases and J lost 0, with 9 bases in between.